Shown below are 5 T cell receptor beta chains from a single sample sequenced in a study of brain T cells in children with intractable seizures (dated by TCRdb to 2020 to 2023). The time point label of this sample denotes: resected brain tissue, or blood drawn just prior to surgery. The library was obtained by the immunoSEQ multiplex PCR assay. TCRdb carries this immuneACCESS record with in-frame sequences only. Its versions omit some clonotypes, under half of them owing to an unresolved V gene in the studies checked, with the rest unexplained. Recorded for this sample are roughly 120,000 clones; roughly 94% of them occurred a single time. The ten largest clonotypes hold 3.5% to 4% of the sample. This material consisted of peripheral blood, taken at surgery. Receptors were obtained from a boy under three years old with hemimegalencephaly and intractable seizures.

In this sample, this clone turned up once. The rearrangement joins TRBV28 to TRBJ1-1, with D possibly TRBD1 on 6 matching bases. The CDR3 consists of 14 residues. In germline, CDR1 is MDHEN, CDR2 SYDVKM. V was trimmed by 2 bases and J by 3 bases, leaving 10 bases between them. This chain's CDR3 is CASSLEGGYTEAFF. CDR3 nucleotides: TGTGCCAGCAGTTTAGAAGGGGGTTACACTGAAGCTTTCTTT.

V gene TRBV7-6 combines with J gene TRBJ1-6; TRBD1 matches at 8 bases. V lost 7 bases and J lost 0; bases outside the gene matches: 11. This CDR3 has 18 residues. Per germline, CDR1 SGHVS and CDR2 FNYEAQ. The CDR3 coding sequence is TGTGCCAGCACTATACCGGGACAGGCAAGCTCCTATAATTCACCCCTCCACTTT. As protein: CASTIPGQASSYNSPLHF.

This chain uses TRBV24-1 with TRBJ2-2, with TRBD1 matching over 11 bases. There are 17 residues in the CDR3. Per germline, CDR1 KGHDR and CDR2 SFDVKD. The ends lost 0 bases at V and 3 bases at J; junction bases unmatched: 2. The CDR3 sequence: CATSDLMGQGDTGELFF. CDR3 nucleotide sequence: TGTGCCACCAGTGATTTGATGGGACAGGGGGACACCGGGGAGCTGTTTTTT.

CDR3 residues: CASSTPHGSSDEQFF. The CDR3, as DNA: TGTGCCAGCAGCACCCCCCACGGGAGCAGCGATGAGCAGTTCTTC. The chain links TRBV4-2 to TRBJ2-1, with D possibly being TRBD2 (6 bases). The V end was cut by 5 bases, the J end by 8 bases, with 19 bases between. The length of the CDR3 is 15 residues. The V gene's germline CDR1 is LGHNA and CDR2 YNFKEQ.

The genes are TRBV3-1 (or the pseudogene TRBV3-2) and TRBJ2-7; D not certain. From germline, CDR1 is LGHDT and CDR2 YNNKEL (reference sequence). V was cut by 2 bases and J by 6 bases, with 8 bases left in between. CDR3 length equals 12 residues. CDR3 bases: TGTGCCAGCAGCCAACTGGAAAGCGAGCAGTACTTC. Its protein product is CASSQLESEQYF.